Presented here are 10 T cell receptor beta chains from one specimen sequenced in a study of OX40 agonist ivuxolimab in advanced cancers. Libraries were made using the immunoSEQ multiplex PCR assay. Here the immuneACCESS table is served through TCRdb, limited to in-frame sequences with V and J called. Missing clones are a known gap in these copies; in checked studies unresolved V genes cover under half, and the rest lacks a known reason. A total of about 45,000 clones appear in this sample, 85% to 90% of them only once. Clones ranked in the top ten supply less than 1.3% of the sample. This specimen consisted of CD4+ or CD8+ T cells sorted from blood, obtained in a trial of the OX40 agonist ivuxolimab. These receptors were obtained from an adult with an advanced solid tumor such as melanoma, head and neck, liver or kidney cancer.

The gene calls are TRBV7-2 and TRBJ2-5, with a possible D match to TRBD2 (7 bases). Per the germline V gene, CDR1 is SGHTA and CDR2 is FQGNSA. V was trimmed by 6 bases and J by 4 bases, leaving 12 bases between them. This CDR3 has 13 residues. The CDR3 DNA reads as TGTGCCAGCAGATTACGGGGGGCAGAGACCCAGTACTTC. Residues: CASRLRGAETQYF.

The rearrangement links TRBV15 to TRBJ2-2; 9 bases are shared with TRBD1. The CDR3 has 16 amino acids. Germline loops: CDR1 LNHNV, CDR2 YYDKDF (reference sequence). The J segment lost 6 bases and the V segment lost 1 base, leaving 6 bases of the junction unmatched. For the CDR3, the DNA is TGTGCCACCAGCAGAGGAGGGACAGGGTCGGCCGGGGAGCTGTTTTTT. Amino acid sequence: CATSRGGTGSAGELFF.

The V and J genes are TRBV7-6 and TRBJ2-1; TRBD1 aligns across 7 bases. From germline, CDR1 is SGHVS and CDR2 FNYEAQ. CDR3 length equals 14 residues. The ends lost 5 bases at V and 8 bases at J; junction bases unmatched: 9. In DNA, the CDR3 is TGTGCCAGCAGCCTACGGGACAGTTTCCATGAGCAGTTCTTC. Protein: CASSLRDSFHEQFF.

The genes are TRBV29-1 and TRBJ1-1; D gene ambiguous. From germline, CDR1 is SQVTM and CDR2 ANQGSEA. This CDR3 spans 13 amino acids. The ends were cut back, 4 bases at V and 1 base at J, with 10 bases in the middle. This CDR3 is CSVVRFANTEAFF. The CDR3 DNA reads TGCAGCGTTGTTAGGTTCGCGAACACTGAAGCTTTCTTT.

The table lists this clone with a few counts. This rearrangement joins TRBV4-1 to TRBJ1-5; 8 positions match TRBD1. V gave up 0 bases and J gave up 7 bases; unmatched junction bases: 5. This CDR3 comprises 15 residues. Germline values: CDR1 MGHRA, CDR2 YSYEKL. CDR3: CASSQERTGLQPQHF. DNA for the CDR3: TGCGCCAGCAGCCAAGAACGGACAGGGTTACAGCCCCAGCATTTT.

The chain uses TRBV10-3 and TRBJ2-1; D unresolved. Germline-derived CDR1 and CDR2 are ENHRY and SYGVKD. The CDR3 has 13 residues. V was pared by 8 bases and J by 1 base, with 9 bases between. The chain's CDR3 is CAIGGVSYNEQFF. CDR3 DNA sequence: TGTGCCATCGGCGGAGTGTCCTACAATGAGCAGTTCTTC.

The J gene is TRBJ1-2, the V gene TRBV6-6, with 8 bases lining up with TRBD1. Germline CDR1 and CDR2: MNHNY and SVGAGI (reference sequence). The CDR3 length is 14 residues. J gave up 1 base and V 6 bases, and 4 bases lay outside the gene matches. CDR3 nucleotides: TGTGCCAGCAGAACCGACAGGGGTAACTATGGCTACACCTTC. The encoded protein is CASRTDRGNYGYTF.

The chain employs TRBV28 and TRBJ2-5, with 10 bases lining up with TRBD1. The length of the CDR3 is 17 residues. With V trimmed by 3 bases and J by 5 bases, 12 bases remained unmatched. The germline V gene has CDR1 MDHEN and CDR2 SYDVKM. CDR3 nucleotide sequence: TGTGCCAGCAGTTTCGCCCTGAGGGACAGGGGCGATGAGACCCAGTACTTC. Translated: CASSFALRDRGDETQYF.

Concerning this clone itself: An end of the junction does not agree with germline; a read error may underlie this. CDR3 region: CASSLDPRGAQYF. The CDR3 DNA sequence: TGTGCTAGCAGCTTAGATCCGCGCGGGGCCCAGTACTTC. This chain joins TRBV7-7 and TRBJ2-5, with D possibly matching TRBD2 (6 bases). CDR1 is SSHAT and CDR2 is FNYEAQ in the germline V gene (reference sequence). CDR3 length equals 13 residues. Full variable domain (outside the CDR3, taken from reference TRBV7-7 and TRBJ2-5): GAGVSQSPRYKVTKRGQDVTLRCDPISSHATLYWYQQALGQGPEFLTYFNYEAQPDKSGLPSDRFSAERPEGSISTLTIQRTEQRDSAMYRCASSLDPRGAQYFGPGTRLLVL.

This rearrangement joins TRBV7-2 to TRBJ1-5; D might be TRBD1 (5 bases). CDR3 length: 16 amino acids. Between the trimmed V and J ends, which lost 1 base and 1 base, there was a span of 11 bases. Germline CDR1 and CDR2: SGHTA and FQGNSA. The CDR3 sequence: CASSLVGGRSNQPQHF. The CDR3 DNA sequence: TGTGCCAGCAGCTTAGTTGGGGGACGGAGCAATCAGCCCCAGCATTTT.